This T cell receptor (beta chain) was recovered during a study of human T cells and chemical hapten exposure. This clonotype was picked up one time. Time point defined: patch test 3, about 24 weeks after DPC sensitization. Described treatment: therapeutic diphenylcyclopropenone sensitization with weekly scalp DPC. Donors were 18 to 70-year-old alopecia patients suitable for DPC. Germline values: CDR1 ENHRY, CDR2 SYGVKD. V lost 8 bases to trimming and J lost 0 bases, with 14 bases between them. The CDR3 has 15 amino acids. Individual cDNA molecules received unique molecular identifiers in the library. Each CDR3 protein gets one entry after TCRdb re-called the RACE reads with MiXCR. This sample yields around 150,000 distinct CDR3 sequences, of which 25% to 30% are seen a single time; about 2.1% belongs to the top ten.

The chain combines TRBV10-3 with TRBJ2-1, with unresolved D. The specimen was whole blood, collected in connection with sensitization to the hapten diphenylcyclopropenone (DPC). This TCR came from a woman aged 18 to 35 with alopecia areata. Some clones in this sample may be carry-over from other donors' samples. Written as DNA, the CDR3 is TGTGCCATCCGGCCCGACTTGAGCTCCTACAATGAGCAGTTCTTC. Translated, it gives CAIRPDLSSYNEQFF.